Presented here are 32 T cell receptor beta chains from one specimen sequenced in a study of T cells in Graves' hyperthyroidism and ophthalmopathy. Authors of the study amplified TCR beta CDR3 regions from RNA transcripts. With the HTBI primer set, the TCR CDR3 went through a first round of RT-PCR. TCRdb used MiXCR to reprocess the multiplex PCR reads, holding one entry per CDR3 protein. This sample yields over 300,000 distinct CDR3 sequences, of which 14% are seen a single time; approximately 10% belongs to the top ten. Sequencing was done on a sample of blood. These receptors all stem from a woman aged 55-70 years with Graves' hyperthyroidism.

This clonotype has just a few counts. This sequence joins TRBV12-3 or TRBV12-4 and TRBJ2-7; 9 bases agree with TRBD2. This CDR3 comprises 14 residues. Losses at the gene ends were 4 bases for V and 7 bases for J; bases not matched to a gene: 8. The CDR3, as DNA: TGTGCCAGCAGTTCCGATAGCGGGGGAAGGGAGCAGTACTTC. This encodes CASSSDSGGREQYF.

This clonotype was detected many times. The CDR3 region is CASSPGGGVYEQYF. CDR3 DNA: TGTGCCAGCAGCCCAGGGGGAGGGGTCTACGAGCAGTACTTC. The rearrangement uses TRBV7-2 and TRBJ2-7; D could derive from TRBD1 or TRBD2 (7 bases each). Trimming cost V 5 bases and J 3 bases, with 14 bases left between them. This CDR3 spans 14 amino acids. The V gene's germline CDR1 is SGHTA and CDR2 FQGNSA. Combining the CDR3 with reference TRBV7-2 and TRBJ2-7 gives the whole variable domain GAGVSQSPSNKVTEKGKDVELRCDPISGHTALYWYRQSLGQGLEFLIYFQGNSAPDKSGLPSDRFSAERTGGSVSTLTIQRTQQEDSAVYLCASSPGGGVYEQYFGPGTRLTVT.

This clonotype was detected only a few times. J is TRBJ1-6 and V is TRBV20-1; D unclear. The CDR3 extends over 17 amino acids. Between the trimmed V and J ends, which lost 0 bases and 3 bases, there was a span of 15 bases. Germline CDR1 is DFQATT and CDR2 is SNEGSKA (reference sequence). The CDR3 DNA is TGCAGTGCTAGAGATGATCGTCGTCTGAACTATAATTCACCCCTCCACTTT. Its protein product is CSARDDRRLNYNSPLHF.

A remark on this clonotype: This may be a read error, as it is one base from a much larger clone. CDR3 protein: CTSSWRLAGVSEQYF. CDR3 DNA sequence: TGCACCAGCAGCTGGAGACTAGCGGGAGTTTCCGAGCAGTACTTC. The chain links TRBV5-1 to TRBJ2-7, with 12 bases fitting TRBD2. Germline CDR1 reads SGHRS; CDR2 reads YFSETQ. CDR3 length equals 15 residues.

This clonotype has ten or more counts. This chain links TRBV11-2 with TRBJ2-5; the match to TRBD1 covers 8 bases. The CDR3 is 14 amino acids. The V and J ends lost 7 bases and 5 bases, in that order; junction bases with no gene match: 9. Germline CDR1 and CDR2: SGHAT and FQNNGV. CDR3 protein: CASNPAGGWETQYF. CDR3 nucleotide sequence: TGTGCCAGCAACCCGGCAGGGGGCTGGGAGACCCAGTACTTC. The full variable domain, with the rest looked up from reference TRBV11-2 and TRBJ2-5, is EAGVAQSPRYKIIEKRQSVAFWCNPISGHATLYWYQQILGQGPKLLIQFQNNGVVDDSQLPKDRFSAERLKGVDSTLKIQPAKLEDSAVYLCASNPAGGWETQYFGPGTRLLVL.

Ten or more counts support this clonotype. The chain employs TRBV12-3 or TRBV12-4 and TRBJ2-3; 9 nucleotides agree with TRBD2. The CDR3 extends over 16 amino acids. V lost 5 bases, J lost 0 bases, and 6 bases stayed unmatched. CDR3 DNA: TGTGCCAGCAGTCCCCGACTAGCGGAGAGCACAGATACGCAGTATTTT. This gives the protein CASSPRLAESTDTQYF.

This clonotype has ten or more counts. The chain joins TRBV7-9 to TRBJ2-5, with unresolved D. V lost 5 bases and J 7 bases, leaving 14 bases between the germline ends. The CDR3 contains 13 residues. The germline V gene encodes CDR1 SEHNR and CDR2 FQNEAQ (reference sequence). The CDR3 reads CASSEAVPRTQYF. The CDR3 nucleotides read TGTGCCAGCAGCGAAGCTGTGCCTAGGACCCAGTACTTC.

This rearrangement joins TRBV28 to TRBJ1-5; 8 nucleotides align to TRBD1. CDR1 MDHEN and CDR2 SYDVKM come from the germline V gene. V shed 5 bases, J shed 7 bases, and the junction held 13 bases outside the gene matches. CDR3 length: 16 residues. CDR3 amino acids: CASSPLQGAGRQPQHF. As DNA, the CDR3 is TGTGCCAGCAGTCCGCTTCAGGGGGCGGGGAGGCAGCCCCAGCATTTT.

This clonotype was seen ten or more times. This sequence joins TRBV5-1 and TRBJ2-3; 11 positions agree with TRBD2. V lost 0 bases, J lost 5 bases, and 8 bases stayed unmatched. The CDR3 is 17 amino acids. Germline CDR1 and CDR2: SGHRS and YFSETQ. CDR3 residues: CASSLAVLAGEGDTQYF. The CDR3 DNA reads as TGCGCCAGCAGCTTGGCCGTACTAGCGGGAGAGGGAGATACGCAGTATTTT.

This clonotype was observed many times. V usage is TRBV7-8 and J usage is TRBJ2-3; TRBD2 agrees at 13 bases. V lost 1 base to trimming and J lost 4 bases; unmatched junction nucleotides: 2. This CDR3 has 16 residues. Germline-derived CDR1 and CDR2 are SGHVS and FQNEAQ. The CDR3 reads CASSLGTSGSSDTQYF. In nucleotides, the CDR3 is TGTGCCAGCAGCTTAGGGACTAGCGGGAGTTCAGATACGCAGTATTTT. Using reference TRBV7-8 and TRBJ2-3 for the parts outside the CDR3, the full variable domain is GAGVSQSPRYKVAKRGQDVALRCDPISGHVSLFWYQQALGQGPEFLTYFQNEAQLDKSGLPSDRFFAERPEGSVSTLKIQRTQQEDSAVYLCASSLGTSGSSDTQYFGPGTRLTVL.

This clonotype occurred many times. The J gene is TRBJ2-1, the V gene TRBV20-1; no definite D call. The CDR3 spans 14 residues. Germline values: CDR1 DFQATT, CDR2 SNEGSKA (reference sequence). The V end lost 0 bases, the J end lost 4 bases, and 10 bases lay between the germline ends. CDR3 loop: CSAREPHSYNEQFF. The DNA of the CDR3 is TGCAGTGCTAGAGAACCCCACTCATACAATGAGCAGTTCTTC.

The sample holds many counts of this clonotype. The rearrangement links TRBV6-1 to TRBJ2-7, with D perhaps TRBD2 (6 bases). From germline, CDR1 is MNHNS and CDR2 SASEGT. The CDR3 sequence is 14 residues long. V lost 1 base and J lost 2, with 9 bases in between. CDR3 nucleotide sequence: TGTGCCAGCAGTGAAGGGCGGGACCCCTACGAGCAGTACTTC. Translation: CASSEGRDPYEQYF.

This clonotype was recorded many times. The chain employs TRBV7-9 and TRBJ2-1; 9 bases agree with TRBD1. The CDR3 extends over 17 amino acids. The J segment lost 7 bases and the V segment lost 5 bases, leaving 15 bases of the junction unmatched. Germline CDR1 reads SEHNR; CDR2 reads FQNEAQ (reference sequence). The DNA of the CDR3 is TGTGCCAGCAGCCGGACAGGGGCGAGGCTAAAATTTAATGAGCAGTTCTTC. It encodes CASSRTGARLKFNEQFF.

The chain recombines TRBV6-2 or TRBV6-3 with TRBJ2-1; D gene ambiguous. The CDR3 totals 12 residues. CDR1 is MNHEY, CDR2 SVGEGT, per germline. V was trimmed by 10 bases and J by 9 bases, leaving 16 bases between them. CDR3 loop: CATAITVGEQFF. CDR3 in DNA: TGTGCCACCGCCATTACGGTTGGTGAGCAGTTCTTC.

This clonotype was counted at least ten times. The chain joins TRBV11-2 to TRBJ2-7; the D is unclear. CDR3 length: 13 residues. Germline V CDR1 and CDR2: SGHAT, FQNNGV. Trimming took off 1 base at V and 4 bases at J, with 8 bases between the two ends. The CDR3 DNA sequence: TGTGCCAGCAGCTTAGTGCGAGCTTACGAGCAGTACTTC. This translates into CASSLVRAYEQYF.

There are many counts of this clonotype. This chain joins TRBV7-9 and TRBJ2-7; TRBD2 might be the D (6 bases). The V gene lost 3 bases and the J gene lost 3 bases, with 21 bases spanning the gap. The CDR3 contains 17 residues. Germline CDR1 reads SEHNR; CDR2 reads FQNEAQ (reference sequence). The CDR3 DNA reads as TGTGCCAGCAGCTTCGCCGGGGCGGGATTGAAGGACTACGAGCAGTACTTC. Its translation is CASSFAGAGLKDYEQYF.

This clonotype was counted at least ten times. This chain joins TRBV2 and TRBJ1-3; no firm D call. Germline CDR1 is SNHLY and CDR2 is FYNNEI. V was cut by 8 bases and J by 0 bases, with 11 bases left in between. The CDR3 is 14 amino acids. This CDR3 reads CASRGPSSGNTIYF. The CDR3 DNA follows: TGTGCCAGCCGGGGTCCCAGCTCTGGAAACACCATATATTTT. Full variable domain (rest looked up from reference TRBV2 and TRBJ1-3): EPEVTQTPSHQVTQMGQEVILRCVPISNHLYFYWYRQILGQKVEFLVSFYNNEISEKSEIFDDQFSVERPDGSNFTLKIRSTKLEDSAMYFCASRGPSSGNTIYFGEGSWLTVV.

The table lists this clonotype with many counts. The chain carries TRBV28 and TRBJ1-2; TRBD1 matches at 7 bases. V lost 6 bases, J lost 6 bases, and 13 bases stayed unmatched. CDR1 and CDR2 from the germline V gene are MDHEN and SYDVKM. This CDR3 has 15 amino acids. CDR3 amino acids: CASREGTDTGNGYTF. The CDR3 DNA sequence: TGTGCCAGCAGAGAAGGGACAGACACAGGCAATGGCTACACCTTC.

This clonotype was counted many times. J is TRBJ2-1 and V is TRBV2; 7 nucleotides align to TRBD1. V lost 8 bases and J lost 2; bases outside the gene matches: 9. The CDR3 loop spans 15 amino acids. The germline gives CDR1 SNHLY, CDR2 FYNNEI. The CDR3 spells CASLERQGAYNEQFF. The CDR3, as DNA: TGTGCCAGCTTGGAACGACAGGGCGCCTACAATGAGCAGTTCTTC. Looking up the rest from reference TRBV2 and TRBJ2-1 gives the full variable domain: EPEVTQTPSHQVTQMGQEVILRCVPISNHLYFYWYRQILGQKVEFLVSFYNNEISEKSEIFDDQFSVERPDGSNFTLKIRSTKLEDSAMYFCASLERQGAYNEQFFGPGTRLTVL.

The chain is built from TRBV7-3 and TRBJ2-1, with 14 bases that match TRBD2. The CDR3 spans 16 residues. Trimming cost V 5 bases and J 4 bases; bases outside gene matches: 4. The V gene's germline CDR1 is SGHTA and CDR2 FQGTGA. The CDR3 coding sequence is TGTGCCAGCAGCATGGGACTAGCGGGAGTTTACAATGAGCAGTTCTTC. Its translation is CASSMGLAGVYNEQFF.

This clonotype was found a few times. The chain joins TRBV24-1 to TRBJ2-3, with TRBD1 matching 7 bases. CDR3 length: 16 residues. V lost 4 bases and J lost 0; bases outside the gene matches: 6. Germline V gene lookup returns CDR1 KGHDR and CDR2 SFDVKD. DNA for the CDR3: TGTGCCACCAGTGACCCCACAGGGGATAGCACAGATACGCAGTATTTT. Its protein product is CATSDPTGDSTDTQYF.

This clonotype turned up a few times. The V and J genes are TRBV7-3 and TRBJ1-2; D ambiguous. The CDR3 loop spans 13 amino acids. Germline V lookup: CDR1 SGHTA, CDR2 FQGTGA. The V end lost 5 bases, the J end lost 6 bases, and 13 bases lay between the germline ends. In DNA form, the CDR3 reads TGTGCCAGCAGCCCCCAACATTCCAATGGCTACACCTTC. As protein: CASSPQHSNGYTF. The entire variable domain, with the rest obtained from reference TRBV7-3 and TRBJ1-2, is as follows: GAGVSQTPSNKVTEKGKYVELRCDPISGHTALYWYRQSLGQGPEFLIYFQGTGAADDSGLPNDRFFAVRPEGSVSTLKIQRTERGDSAVYLCASSPQHSNGYTFGSGTRLTVV.

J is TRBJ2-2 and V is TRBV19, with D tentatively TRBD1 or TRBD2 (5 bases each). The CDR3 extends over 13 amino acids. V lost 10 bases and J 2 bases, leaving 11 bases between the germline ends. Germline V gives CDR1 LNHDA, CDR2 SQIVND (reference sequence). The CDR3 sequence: CATGTDNTGELFF. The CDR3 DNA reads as TGTGCCACCGGGACGGACAACACCGGGGAGCTGTTTTTT.

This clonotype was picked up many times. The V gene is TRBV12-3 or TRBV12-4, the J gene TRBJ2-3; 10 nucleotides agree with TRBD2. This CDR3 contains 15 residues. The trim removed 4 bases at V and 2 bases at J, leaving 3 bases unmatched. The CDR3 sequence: CASSWTSGNTDTQYF. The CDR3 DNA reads TGTGCCAGCAGTTGGACTAGCGGAAACACAGATACGCAGTATTTT.

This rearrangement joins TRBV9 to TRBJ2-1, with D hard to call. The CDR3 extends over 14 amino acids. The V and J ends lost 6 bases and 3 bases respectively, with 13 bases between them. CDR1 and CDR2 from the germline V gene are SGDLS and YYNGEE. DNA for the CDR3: TGTGCCAGCAATAAGGGCTTCGGCTACAATGAGCAGTTCTTC. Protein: CASNKGFGYNEQFF.

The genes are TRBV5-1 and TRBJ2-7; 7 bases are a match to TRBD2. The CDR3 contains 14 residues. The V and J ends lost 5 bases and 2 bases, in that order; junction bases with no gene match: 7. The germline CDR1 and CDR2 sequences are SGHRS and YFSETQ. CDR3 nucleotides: TGCGCCAGCAGACCGAGCGGGGAGACCTACGAGCAGTACTTC. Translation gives CASRPSGETYEQYF.

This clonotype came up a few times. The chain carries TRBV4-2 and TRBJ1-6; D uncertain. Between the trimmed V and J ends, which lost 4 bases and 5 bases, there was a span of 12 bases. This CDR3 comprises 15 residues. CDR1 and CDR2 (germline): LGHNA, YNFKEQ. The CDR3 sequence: CASSLYSADNSPLHF. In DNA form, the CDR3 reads TGTGCCAGCAGCCTCTACTCGGCAGATAATTCACCCCTCCACTTT.

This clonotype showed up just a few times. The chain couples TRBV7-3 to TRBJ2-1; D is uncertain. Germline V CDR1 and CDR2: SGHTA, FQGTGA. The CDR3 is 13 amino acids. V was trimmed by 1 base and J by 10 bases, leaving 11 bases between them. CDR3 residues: CASSLSRDTEQFF. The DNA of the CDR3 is TGTGCCAGCAGCTTAAGTCGCGATACCGAGCAGTTCTTC.

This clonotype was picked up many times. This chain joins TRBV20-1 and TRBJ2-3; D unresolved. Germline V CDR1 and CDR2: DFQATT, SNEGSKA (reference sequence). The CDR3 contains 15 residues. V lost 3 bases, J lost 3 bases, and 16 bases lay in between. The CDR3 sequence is CSASSGSGSTDTQYF. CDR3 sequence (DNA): TGCAGTGCTAGTAGTGGTAGTGGGTCGACAGATACGCAGTATTTT.

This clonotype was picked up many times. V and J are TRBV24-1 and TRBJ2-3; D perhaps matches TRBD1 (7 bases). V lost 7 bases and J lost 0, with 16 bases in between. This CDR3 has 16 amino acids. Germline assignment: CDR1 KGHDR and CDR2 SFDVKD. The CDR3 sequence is CATRRDSDTSTDTQYF. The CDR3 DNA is TGTGCCACCAGGCGGGACAGCGATACTAGCACAGATACGCAGTATTTT.

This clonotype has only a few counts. The CDR3 spells CASSVMSGAADTQYF. The DNA of the CDR3 is TGTGCCAGCAGTGTTATGTCAGGGGCGGCAGATACGCAGTATTTT. This chain connects TRBV7-2 to TRBJ2-3; perhaps TRBD1 as D (6 bases). V shed 6 bases and J shed 4 bases, with 17 bases lying between them. Germline V CDR1 and CDR2: SGHTA, FQGNSA. The CDR3 extends over 15 amino acids.

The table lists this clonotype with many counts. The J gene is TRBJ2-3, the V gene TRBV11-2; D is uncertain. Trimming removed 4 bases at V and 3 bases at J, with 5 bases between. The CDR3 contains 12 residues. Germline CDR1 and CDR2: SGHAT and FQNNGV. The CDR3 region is CASSSRTDTQYF. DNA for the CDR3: TGTGCCAGCAGCTCCAGAACAGATACGCAGTATTTT.